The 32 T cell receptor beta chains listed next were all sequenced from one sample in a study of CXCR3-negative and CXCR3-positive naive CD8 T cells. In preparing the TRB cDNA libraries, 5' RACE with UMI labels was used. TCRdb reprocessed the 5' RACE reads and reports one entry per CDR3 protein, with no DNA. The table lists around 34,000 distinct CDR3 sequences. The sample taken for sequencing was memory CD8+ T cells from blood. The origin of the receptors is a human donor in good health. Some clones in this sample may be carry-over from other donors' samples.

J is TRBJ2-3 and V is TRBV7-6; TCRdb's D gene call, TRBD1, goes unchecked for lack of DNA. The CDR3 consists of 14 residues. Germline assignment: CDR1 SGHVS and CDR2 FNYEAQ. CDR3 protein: CASRGPGRPDTQYF.

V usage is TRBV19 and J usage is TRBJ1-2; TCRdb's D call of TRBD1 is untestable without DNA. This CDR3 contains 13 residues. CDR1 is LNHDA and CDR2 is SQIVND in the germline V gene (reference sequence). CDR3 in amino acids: CASSIQGTPGYTF.

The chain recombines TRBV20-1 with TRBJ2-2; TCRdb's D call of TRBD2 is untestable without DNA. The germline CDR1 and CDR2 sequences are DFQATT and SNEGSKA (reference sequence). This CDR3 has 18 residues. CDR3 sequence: CSARPRTSGGSNTGELFF.

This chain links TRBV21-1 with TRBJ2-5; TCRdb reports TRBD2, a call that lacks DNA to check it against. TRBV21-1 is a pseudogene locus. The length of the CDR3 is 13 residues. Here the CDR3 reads CASSKGEGETQYF.

CDR3 in amino acids: CASRYLGGPYNEQFF. J is TRBJ2-1 and V is TRBV27; TCRdb selects TRBD1, and the lack of DNA leaves this call unchecked. Germline loops: CDR1 MNHEY, CDR2 SMNVEV (reference sequence). This CDR3 region has 15 residues.

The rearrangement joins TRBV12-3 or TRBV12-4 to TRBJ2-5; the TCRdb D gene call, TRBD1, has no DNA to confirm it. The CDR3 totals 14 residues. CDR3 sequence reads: CASSLAGIEDREHF.

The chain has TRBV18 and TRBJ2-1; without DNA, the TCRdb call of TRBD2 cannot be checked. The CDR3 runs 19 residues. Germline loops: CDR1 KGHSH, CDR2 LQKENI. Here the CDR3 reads CASSPPLSSWGLAGNEQFF. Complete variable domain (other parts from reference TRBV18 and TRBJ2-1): NAGVMQNPRHLVRRRGQEARLRCSPMKGHSHVYWYRQLPEEGLKFMVYLQKENIIDESGMPKERFSAEFPKEGPSILRIQQVVRGDSAAYFCASSPPLSSWGLAGNEQFFGPGTRLTVL.

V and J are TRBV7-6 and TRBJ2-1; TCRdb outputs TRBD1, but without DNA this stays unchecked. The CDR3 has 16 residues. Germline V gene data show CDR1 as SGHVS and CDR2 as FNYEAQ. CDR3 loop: CASSFQQGLGYNEQFF.

This CDR3 reads CASSLAARTSYEQYF. The chain links TRBV27 to TRBJ2-7. The CDR3 covers 15 residues. CDR1 is MNHEY, CDR2 SMNVEV, per germline (reference sequence).

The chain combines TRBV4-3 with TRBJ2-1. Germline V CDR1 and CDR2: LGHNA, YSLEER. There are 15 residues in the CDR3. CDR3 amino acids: CASSPALYSLGEQFF.

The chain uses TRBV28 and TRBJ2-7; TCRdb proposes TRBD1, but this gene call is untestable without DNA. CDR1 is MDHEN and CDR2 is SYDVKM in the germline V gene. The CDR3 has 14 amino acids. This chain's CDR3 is CASRPGVEYDEQYF. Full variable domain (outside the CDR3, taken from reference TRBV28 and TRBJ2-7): DVKVTQSSRYLVKRTGEKVFLECVQDMDHENMFWYRQDPGLGLRLIYFSYDVKMKEKGDIPEGYSVSREKKERFSLILESASTNQTSMYLCASRPGVEYDEQYFGPGTRLTVT.

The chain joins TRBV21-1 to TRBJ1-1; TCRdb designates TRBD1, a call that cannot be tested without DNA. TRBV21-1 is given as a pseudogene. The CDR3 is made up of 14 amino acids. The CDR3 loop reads CASSGDRENTEAFF.

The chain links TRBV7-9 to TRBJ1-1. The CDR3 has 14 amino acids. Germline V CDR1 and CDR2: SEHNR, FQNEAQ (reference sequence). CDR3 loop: CASSLLPDNTEAFF.

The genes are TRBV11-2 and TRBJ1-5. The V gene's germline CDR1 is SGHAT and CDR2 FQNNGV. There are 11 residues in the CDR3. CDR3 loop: CASSLRQPQHF. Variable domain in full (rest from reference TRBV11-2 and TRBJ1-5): EAGVAQSPRYKIIEKRQSVAFWCNPISGHATLYWYQQILGQGPKLLIQFQNNGVVDDSQLPKDRFSAERLKGVDSTLKIQPAKLEDSAVYLCASSLRQPQHFGDGTRLSIL.

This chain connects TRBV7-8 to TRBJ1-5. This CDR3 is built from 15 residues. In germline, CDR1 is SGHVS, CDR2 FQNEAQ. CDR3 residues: CASSPSSTANQPQHF.

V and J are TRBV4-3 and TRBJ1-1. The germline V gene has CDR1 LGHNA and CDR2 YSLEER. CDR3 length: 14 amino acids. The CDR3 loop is CASSHDRSRTEAFF.

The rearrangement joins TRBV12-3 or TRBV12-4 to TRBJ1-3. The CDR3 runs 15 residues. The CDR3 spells CASSPREGFGNTIYF.

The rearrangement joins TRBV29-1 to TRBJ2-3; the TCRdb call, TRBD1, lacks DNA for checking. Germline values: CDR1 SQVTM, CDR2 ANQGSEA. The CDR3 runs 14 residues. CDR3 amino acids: CSVEGGQVGDTQYF.

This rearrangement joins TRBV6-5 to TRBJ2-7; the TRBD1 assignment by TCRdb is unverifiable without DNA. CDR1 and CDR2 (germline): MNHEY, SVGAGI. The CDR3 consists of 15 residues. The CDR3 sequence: CASTFAGTGSYEQYF.

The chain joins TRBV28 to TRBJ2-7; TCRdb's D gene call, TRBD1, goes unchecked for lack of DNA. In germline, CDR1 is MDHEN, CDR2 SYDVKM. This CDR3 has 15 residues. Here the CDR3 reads CASRGARSPSYEQYF. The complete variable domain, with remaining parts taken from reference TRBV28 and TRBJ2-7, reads DVKVTQSSRYLVKRTGEKVFLECVQDMDHENMFWYRQDPGLGLRLIYFSYDVKMKEKGDIPEGYSVSREKKERFSLILESASTNQTSMYLCASRGARSPSYEQYFGPGTRLTVT.

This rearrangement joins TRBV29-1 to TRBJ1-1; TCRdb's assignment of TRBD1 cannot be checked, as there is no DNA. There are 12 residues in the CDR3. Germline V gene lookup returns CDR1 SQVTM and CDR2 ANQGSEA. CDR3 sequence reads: CSIQGDGAEAFF.

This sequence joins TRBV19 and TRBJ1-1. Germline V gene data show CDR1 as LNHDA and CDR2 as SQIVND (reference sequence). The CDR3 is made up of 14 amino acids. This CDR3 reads CASSMRVENTEAFF.

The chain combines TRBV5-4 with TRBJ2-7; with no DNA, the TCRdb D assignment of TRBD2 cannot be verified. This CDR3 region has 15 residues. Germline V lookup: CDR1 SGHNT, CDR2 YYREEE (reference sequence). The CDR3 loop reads CASSLERGSSYEQYF.

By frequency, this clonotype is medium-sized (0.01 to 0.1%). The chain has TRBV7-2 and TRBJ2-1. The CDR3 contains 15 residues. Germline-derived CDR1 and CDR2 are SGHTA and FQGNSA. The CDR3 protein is CASSDVRRSYNEQFF.

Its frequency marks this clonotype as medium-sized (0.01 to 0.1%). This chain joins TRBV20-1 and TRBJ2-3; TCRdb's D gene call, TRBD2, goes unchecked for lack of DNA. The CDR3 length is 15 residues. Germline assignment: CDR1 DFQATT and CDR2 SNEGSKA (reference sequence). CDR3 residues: CSAWLLAGDTDTQYF.

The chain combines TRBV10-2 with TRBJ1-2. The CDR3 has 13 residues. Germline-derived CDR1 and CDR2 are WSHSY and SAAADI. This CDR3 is CASSDQPNYGYTF.

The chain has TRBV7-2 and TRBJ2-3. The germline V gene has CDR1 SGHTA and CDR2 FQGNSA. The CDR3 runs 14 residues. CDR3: CGSSLAQLVDTQYF.

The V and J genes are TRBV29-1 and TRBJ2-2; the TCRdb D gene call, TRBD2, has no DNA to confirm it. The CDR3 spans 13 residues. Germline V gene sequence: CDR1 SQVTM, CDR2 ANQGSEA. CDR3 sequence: CSVEDGRAGELFF.

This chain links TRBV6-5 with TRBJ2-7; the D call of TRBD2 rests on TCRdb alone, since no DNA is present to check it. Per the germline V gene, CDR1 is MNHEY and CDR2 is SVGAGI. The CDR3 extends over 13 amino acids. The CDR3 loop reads CASSYSPSVEQYF.

CDR3: CASSLARGSKADTQYF. This sequence joins TRBV5-6 and TRBJ2-3; TCRdb selects TRBD2, and the lack of DNA leaves this call unchecked. The CDR3 covers 16 residues. Germline loops: CDR1 SGHDT, CDR2 YYEEEE.

CDR3 region: CASSEEAGANVLTF. This rearrangement joins TRBV12-3 or TRBV12-4 to TRBJ2-6. The CDR3 sequence is 14 residues long.

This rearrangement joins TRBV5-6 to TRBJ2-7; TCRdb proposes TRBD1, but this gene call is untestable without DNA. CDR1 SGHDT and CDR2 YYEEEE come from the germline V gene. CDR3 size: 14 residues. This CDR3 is CASSFQGRYREQYF.